Listed below are T cell receptor beta chains from one sample, sequenced in a study of T cell repertoires in MIS-A myocarditis. The data were produced by immunoSEQ multiplex PCR, yet TCRdb's version contains in-frame clones alone and is incomplete. The sample has more than 14,000 clones; about 74% are singletons. Sequenced material: left ventricle heart tissue obtained at autopsy. Source of these receptors: a young man with fulminant myocarditis from multisystem inflammatory syndrome in adults (MIS-A) after COVID-19. Each CDR3 is given with its conserved first and last residue. A D gene is named only where the DNA matches it firmly. Expanded clones get a size class; other rows say once, few or many, or leave the size out.

>TRBV30|.|TRBJ1-6|15|.
CALMGGGTYNSPLHF
TGTGCCCTGATGGGGGGTGGAACCTATAATTCACCCCTCCACTTT
>TRBV6-5|.|TRBJ1-2|13|.
CASRRTDNYGYTF
TGTGCCAGCCGAAGGACCGACAACTATGGCTACACTTTC
>TRBV7-9|.|TRBJ2-1|15|TRBD2
CASSFSGSRNNEQFF
TGTGCCAGCAGCTTCAGCGGGAGTAGGAACAATGAGCAGTTCTTC
>TRBV7-6|.|TRBJ2-2|17|TRBD2
CASSLAPSSGAAGELFF
TGTGCCAGCAGCTTGGCACCAAGCAGCGGGGCCGCCGGGGAGCTGTTTTTT
>TRBV29-1|.|TRBJ2-5|12|TRBD1
CSARQGQETQYF
TGCAGCGCCCGACAGGGCCAAGAGACCCAGTACTTC
>TRBV11-2|few|TRBJ2-7|13|.
CASSLGGSGEQYF
TGTGCCAGCAGCTTAGGGGGGTCCGGCGAGCAGTACTTC
>TRBV9|.|TRBJ2-1|13|.
CASSVSVGNEQFF
TGTGCCAGCAGTGTATCCGTGGGCAATGAGCAGTTCTTC
>TRBV24-1|.|TRBJ2-3|13|TRBD2
CATSDSIGRRFKF
TGTGCCACCAGTGATTCGATCGGGAGGCGATTCAAGTTT
>TRBV5-6|once|TRBJ2-7|16|.
CASSLGPQPSTYEQYF
TGTGCCAGCAGCTTGGGACCCCAGCCTTCCACCTACGAGCAGTACTTC
>TRBV7-7|.|TRBJ2-1|13|.
CASSVDYNNEQFF
TGTGCTAGCAGCGTCGACTACAACAATGAGCAGTTCTTC
>TRBV5-4|.|TRBJ1-6|13|.
CASSSTSGSPLHF
TGTGCCAGCAGCTCCACCTCGGGGTCACCCCTCCACTTT
>TRBV12-3/TRBV12-4|.|TRBJ2-3|13|.
CASSSRGQVTQYF
TGTGCCAGCAGTTCGCGGGGGCAGGTTACGCAGTATTTT
>TRBV14|.|TRBJ2-3|15|.
CASSPGQQNTDTQYF
TGTGCCAGCAGCCCCGGACAGCAGAACACAGATACGCAGTATTTT
>TRBV29-1|.|TRBJ1-2|17|TRBD1
CSVDLQGVPENNYGYTF
TGCAGCGTTGACCTACAGGGGGTCCCTGAAAATAACTATGGCTACACCTTC
>TRBV12-3/TRBV12-4|.|TRBJ2-7|13|TRBD1
CASSLTKGAEQYF
TGTGCCAGCAGTTTAACTAAGGGGGCCGAGCAGTACTTC
>TRBV7-9|.|TRBJ2-5|19|.
CASSSDRGSGWERGETQYF
TGTGCCAGCAGCTCCGATCGAGGGTCGGGGTGGGAGAGAGGAGAGACCCAGTACTTC
>TRBV7-2|.|TRBJ2-1|14|.
CASSLVRVGNEQFF
TGTGCCAGCAGCTTAGTAAGGGTTGGAAATGAGCAGTTCTTC
>TRBV19|.|TRBJ1-5|14|TRBD1
CASSILTGPQPQHF
TGTGCCAGTAGTATCCTGACAGGGCCCCAGCCCCAGCATTTT
>TRBV5-6|few|TRBJ1-2|15|.
CASSPLRGREYGYTF
TGTGCCAGCAGCCCATTAAGAGGCAGGGAGTATGGCTACACCTTC
>TRBV2|.|TRBJ1-2|14|TRBD1
CASSGTGGGYGYTF
TGTGCCAGCAGTGGGACAGGGGGAGGGTATGGCTACACCTTC
>TRBV2|.|TRBJ1-4|14|TRBD1
CASRPGQGDEKLFF
TGTGCCAGCAGGCCGGGACAGGGGGATGAAAAACTGTTTTTT
>TRBV28|.|TRBJ2-1|11|.
CASTVRNEQFF
TGTGCCAGCACGGTCCGCAATGAGCAGTTCTTC
>TRBV4-1|.|TRBJ2-7|14|.
CASSPGLSSYEQYF
TGCGCCAGCAGTCCGGGACTTTCGTCCTACGAGCAGTACTTC
>TRBV25-1|.|TRBJ2-1|16|TRBD1
CASSRDRASSYNEQFF
TGTGCCAGCAGTAGGGACAGGGCTAGCTCCTACAATGAGCAGTTCTTC
>TRBV25-1|.|TRBJ1-1|11|.
CATVVGTEAFF
TGTGCCACCGTTGTTGGCACTGAAGCTTTCTTT
>TRBV7-6|.|TRBJ2-1|14|TRBD1
CASSRTGVGNEQFF
TGTGCCAGCAGCCGGACAGGGGTAGGCAATGAGCAGTTCTTC
>TRBV6-5|once|TRBJ2-1|11|.
CASSTGTQQFF
TGTGCCAGCAGTACCGGGACCCAGCAGTTCTTC
>TRBV6-5|medium-sized|TRBJ1-1|12|TRBD1
CATGGFGTEAFF
TGTGCCACAGGGGGTTTTGGAACTGAAGCTTTCTTT
>TRBV4-1|few|TRBJ1-1|15|.
CASSQDPAVSTEAFF
TGCGCCAGCAGCCAAGATCCGGCAGTTTCCACTGAAGCTTTCTTT